This TCR beta chain derives from a study of siplizumab effects on memory and regulatory T cells (dated by TCRdb to between 2019 and 2020). Study-wide context: The study examined how the anti-CD2 antibody siplizumab affects alloreactive T-cell subsets in allogeneic mixed lymphocyte reactions built from human PBMCs.

As for this clone: The antigen it recognizes is unknown. No much larger clone is present one base from it, and per-base qualities are unavailable.

The library relied on the immunoSEQ multiplex PCR assay. Approximately 10^5 TCR templates per sample were assayed on the deep sequencing platform. Genomic DNA extracted from sorted T cells was used for TCRbeta CDR3 sequencing. The authors' analysis ran thus. The R programming language was used for the clonal analysis of the TCRbeta CDR3 data. Unstimulated samples were compared with post-reaction CFSE-low samples to define alloreactive CD4+ and CD8+ clones. By matching sequences to the repertoires of sorted unstimulated Treg and non-Treg cells, each alloreactive CD4+ clone was assigned a regulatory or non-regulatory origin. TCRdb retrieved this table from immuneACCESS and kept in-frame rearrangements only. Not all clones are present; in checked studies, unresolved V genes account for under half, and no reason is known for the remainder. Clone size and the V and J calls come from that table; the DNA yielded D and trimming. The sample table records about 100,000 clones; approximately 92% of these occur just once. In total, the top ten clones hold roughly 2.7% of the sample.

Sorted unstimulated T cells and proliferating T cells recovered from mixed lymphocyte reactions underwent TCRbeta CDR3 sequencing. Fresh whole blood from around 11 HLA-typed healthy donors was used to isolate PBMCs. Study-level results and caveats: Whether proliferating Tregs from siplizumab cultures actually had suppressive function was not functionally confirmed. Because sequences at frequencies below about 10^-5 were poorly captured, only a minor fraction of alloreactive clones could be mapped back to unstimulated subsets. Siplizumab significantly lowered the cumulative frequency of alloreactive sequences that could be traced to unstimulated CD4+ memory T cells. Unstimulated naive T cells appeared to be more diverse than memory T cells, and naive cells seemed to make a substantial contribution to the alloresponse. Among mappable alloreactive CD4+ clones, the Treg-derived fraction averaged around 63% with siplizumab versus around 25% in control reactions. About 80-96% of proliferating CD4+ or CD8+ clones could not be given a naive or memory phenotype.

From V the trimming removes 6 bases and from J it removes 9 bases, while the gene matches leave 11 bases of the junction unaccounted for. The CDR3 spans 15 residues, from the cysteine through the phenylalanine. The sequence is cut down to CDR3 DNA, 45 bases in frame from base 1. CDR1 and CDR2, looked up from the germline V gene (reference sequence), are SEHNR and FQNEAQ. This clonotype was sampled from a human donor in good health. Some clones in this sample may be carry-over from other donors' samples. The V and J genes are TRBV7-9 and TRBJ2-1; TRBD2 agrees with 10 junctional bases. Sequenced: CD4+ T cells sorted from blood. CDR3 loop: CASRPGLAVPSEQFF. The DNA sequence is given as TGTGCCAGCAGGCCCGGACTAGCGGTCCCCAGTGAGCAGTTCTTC.